This note documents a single TCR beta chain sequence. As handled by the study authors: Reference gene primer amplification yielded estimated nucleated cell counts. Some clones are missing from TCRdb's copy, which holds only in-frame ones; the method was immunoSEQ multiplex PCR. That table supplies the V and J calls and clone size; D and trimming were determined from the DNA. The sample has about 100,000 clones, just over 85% seen once; the top ten hold about 5%. This specimen belongs to a study of blood T cell repertoires in COVID-19. Study information: The samples span acute and convalescent COVID-19 from the United States, Italy and Spain. From T cells, B-cell-depleted T cells, or PBMCs came the material, which was cDNA or gDNA.

Sequencing input: peripheral blood. This TCR derives from a human donor in a cohort sampled during active COVID-19.

The CDR3 loop is CASSQESLPDEQYF. The CDR3 nucleotides are TGTGCCAGCAGCCAAGAGTCCCTGCCGGACGAGCAGTACTTC. J is TRBJ2-7 and V is TRBV14, with D unresolved. V lost 0 bases and J lost 5, with 11 bases in between. The CDR3 is made up of 14 amino acids. The V gene's germline CDR1 is SGHDN and CDR2 FVKESK.